These T cell receptor beta chains were read from a single sample in a study of cytomegalovirus exposure and HLA in healthy donors. TCRdb's copy holds only in-frame clones and misses some; the assay was immunoSEQ multiplex PCR. The sample lists tens of thousands of clones; 70% to 85% were seen once. The sequenced sample consisted of PBMCs. The receptors here all came from a man aged 45-65 years in good health and CMV-seronegative. Each CDR3 is given with its conserved first and last residue. A D gene is named only where the DNA matches it firmly. Clone size is not always given. Where it is, it says once, few, many or a class for expanded clones.

cdr3_nt cdr3_aa v_call d_call j_call clone_size
TGTGCCAGCGCAACGACAGGGGGAGGCTATGGCTACACCTTC CASATTGGGYGYTF TRBV27 TRBD1 TRBJ1-2 -
TGTGCCAGCAGCCAGAATCGACTAGCGGGGGAAAATGAGCAGTTCTTC CASSQNRLAGENEQFF TRBV7-3 TRBD2 TRBJ2-1 -
TGCGCCAGCAGTGAGTCGACAGGGAGGTTTGCCGAGCAGTACTTC CASSESTGRFAEQYF TRBV10-2 - TRBJ2-7 -
TGTGCCAGCAGCCCCGTTCGGCCAGGGGCTTCCTACGAGCAGTACTTC CASSPVRPGASYEQYF TRBV27 - TRBJ2-7 -
TGTGCTAGTGGTTCTTTCGGGACAGGGAACACTGAAGCTTTCTTT CASGSFGTGNTEAFF TRBV12-5 TRBD1 TRBJ1-1 -
TGTGCCAGCAGCAACGCTTATCCCTTCGGCGGAGCTACCTACGAGCAGTACTTC CASSNAYPFGGATYEQYF TRBV14 - TRBJ2-7 few
TGTGCCAGCAGTAAAACCGGGGCCGCGGGAGAAAAACTGTTTTTT CASSKTGAAGEKLFF TRBV6-1 - TRBJ1-4 -
TGTGCCAGCAGGTCCGGGTTAAAGCAGTACTTC CASRSGLKQYF TRBV5-8 - TRBJ2-7 -
TGTGCCAGCAGCCAAAGACAGGGGCTAGGGGCTTTCTTT CASSQRQGLGAFF TRBV7-8 TRBD1 TRBJ1-1 -
TGCGCCAGCAGCTTGGCTACAGGATCGCCGGTCTATGGCTACACCTTC CASSLATGSPVYGYTF TRBV5-1 - TRBJ1-2 -
TGCGCCAGCACCGGGACAGGGGGAGAGACCCAGTACTTC CASTGTGGETQYF TRBV5-1 TRBD1 TRBJ2-5 -
TGTGCCAGCAGCCAAGATCCGACTGTAGCCTTTTTTGGGGAGCTGTTTTTT CASSQDPTVAFFGELFF TRBV14 - TRBJ2-2 -
TGTGCCAGCACTAATCGGGGGGCCAAAAACATTCAGTACTTC CASTNRGAKNIQYF TRBV28 - TRBJ2-4 -
TGTGCCAGCAGTCGCTCTGGAAACACCATATATTTT CASSRSGNTIYF TRBV2 - TRBJ1-3 -
TGTGCCAGCAGTCTAACTAGCGCGAACACAGATACGCAGTATTTT CASSLTSANTDTQYF TRBV27 TRBD2 TRBJ2-3 -
TGTGCCAGCAGCTGGGGGGACAGGGGGCTAAGGACTGAAGCTTTCTTT CASSWGDRGLRTEAFF TRBV5-4 TRBD1 TRBJ1-1 -
TGTGCCAGCACCTCGGGTACAGGGGCAGCTTCACCCCTCCACTTT CASTSGTGAASPLHF TRBV27 TRBD1 TRBJ1-6 once
TGTGCCAGCAGCCCCGCCCGGACTACGGCTAACGAGCAGTTCTTC CASSPARTTANEQFF TRBV9 - TRBJ2-1 few
TGTGCCAGCAGTTCTCTTGACAGGGTTAATGTTGGCTACACCTTC CASSSLDRVNVGYTF TRBV27 TRBD1 TRBJ1-2 once
TGTGCCAGCAGCTTGGCGGCGGTGACTAATGAAAAACTGTTTTTT CASSLAAVTNEKLFF TRBV5-5 - TRBJ1-4 -
TGCAACGTTCCTGGCTTAACTATCGGGAAGCAGTACTTC CNVPGLTIGKQYF TRBV29-1 - TRBJ2-7 once
TGTGCCAGCAGCTTAGGAACAGGGGGCATGGGCGAGCAGTACTTC CASSLGTGGMGEQYF TRBV7-6 TRBD1 TRBJ2-7 -
TGTGCCACCTCGGGACAGGGGAATGAAAAACTGTTTTTT CATSGQGNEKLFF TRBV19 TRBD1 TRBJ1-4 -
TGTGCCAGCAGGCGGGTGGGGACAGGGACCTACGAGCAGTACTTC CASRRVGTGTYEQYF TRBV6-6 TRBD1 TRBJ2-7 -
TGTGCCAGCAGCTACGGGACAGGGGAAAGAATAGCCCATGAAAAACTGTTTTTT CASSYGTGERIAHEKLFF TRBV7-8 TRBD1 TRBJ1-4 -
TGTGCCAGCAGCTTAGCCTCCCGGGGTCCCACCTACAATGAGCAGTTCTTC CASSLASRGPTYNEQFF TRBV7-9 - TRBJ2-1 -
TGCGCCAGCAGTGAGGGGGAGGGAATTCTTGGGGCCAACGTCCTGACTTTC CASSEGEGILGANVLTF TRBV10-2 TRBD2 TRBJ2-6 few
TGTGCCAGCAGCTCGACAGTTGAAGCTTTCTTT CASSSTVEAFF TRBV5-6 - TRBJ1-1 -
TGTGCCAGCAGCGTAGCAAGTCGGACTAGCGGCCACAATGAGCAGTTCTTC CASSVASRTSGHNEQFF TRBV9 TRBD2 TRBJ2-1 -
TGTGCCAGCACCCGGGGGAGTAACCCCAATCAGCCCCAGCATTTT CASTRGSNPNQPQHF TRBV5-6 - TRBJ1-5 -
TGTGCCAGCAGTGAGTCAGGGGGTAAAGGGTACGAGCAGTACTTC CASSESGGKGYEQYF TRBV6-1 TRBD1 TRBJ2-7 -
TGCAGCGCTCGCCCCTTGGGGCAGGTCGAAGTTACCTTC CSARPLGQVEVTF TRBV29-1 - TRBJ1-2 -
TGTGCCAGCAGTGTGGGACAGGCAGGGGGCAATCAGCCCCAGCATTTT CASSVGQAGGNQPQHF TRBV27 TRBD1 TRBJ1-5 -
TGTGCCAGTAGCCGGTCCGCCCTTTACAATGAGCAGTTCTTC CASSRSALYNEQFF TRBV19 - TRBJ2-1 -
TGTGCCATCAGTGAGTCAGGGGGCGGTCCCATCGAGCAGTACTTC CAISESGGGPIEQYF TRBV10-3 TRBD1 TRBJ2-7 -
TGCGCCAGCAGTGATGCGGTACGGGATACGCAGTATTTT CASSDAVRDTQYF TRBV10-1 - TRBJ2-3 once
TGTGCCCAACAAACAGGGGGAGATGGCTACACCTTC CAQQTGGDGYTF TRBV30 TRBD1 TRBJ1-2 -
TGTGCCAGCAGCCAAGTAGCGGGGGTGAAAGAGACCCAGTACTTC CASSQVAGVKETQYF TRBV14 TRBD2 TRBJ2-5 -
TGTGCCAGCAGGGGGAGCTTTCTAGTTAGCTTGCCCGGGGAGCTGTTTTTT CASRGSFLVSLPGELFF TRBV2 - TRBJ2-2 -
TGCAGCGTTGTTAGCACAGGGGGCTACTCCTACGAGCAGTACTTC CSVVSTGGYSYEQYF TRBV29-1 TRBD1 TRBJ2-7 -
TGTGCCAGCAGCTTTAATAGCAATCAGCCCCAGCATTTT CASSFNSNQPQHF TRBV5-6 - TRBJ1-5 -
TGCGCCAGCAGCTTGGAGGCGGGGAACACCGGGGAGCTGTTTTTT CASSLEAGNTGELFF TRBV5-1 - TRBJ2-2 -
TGTGCCAGCAGCTTCTCAGGGGGCGACGCCGGGGAGCTGTTTTTT CASSFSGGDAGELFF TRBV7-3 TRBD1 TRBJ2-2 -
TGTGCCTGGAGTGTATCGTCCGGGAGCACTGAAGCTTTCTTT CAWSVSSGSTEAFF TRBV30 - TRBJ1-1 -
TGCGCCAGCAGCCAAGAAACGGTAGGGACAGAAGGAGAAGAGACCCAGTACTTC CASSQETVGTEGEETQYF TRBV4-1 TRBD1 TRBJ2-5 -
TGTGCCAGCAGCTCGGGAATAGCGGGGGCAAACACAGATACGCAGTATTTT CASSSGIAGANTDTQYF TRBV5-4 TRBD2 TRBJ2-3 few
TGTGCCAGCAGTGTCAGGGCGAATTCACCCCTCCACTTT CASSVRANSPLHF TRBV25-1 - TRBJ1-6 few
TGTGCCAGCAGCTTAGCCGTTCACAGGCAGTATTTT CASSLAVHRQYF TRBV7-9 - TRBJ2-3 -
TGTGCCAGCTCACAGACAGGGGACTATGGCTACACCTTC CASSQTGDYGYTF TRBV18 TRBD1 TRBJ1-2 once
TGTGCCACCAGCAGAGGGGAGCAGGACACCGGGGAGCTGTTTTTT CATSRGEQDTGELFF TRBV15 - TRBJ2-2 -
TGTGCCAGCAGCATAATAGCGGGGGGCACAGATACGCAGTATTTT CASSIIAGGTDTQYF TRBV9 TRBD2 TRBJ2-3 -
TGTGCCAGCAGTGACAGGGAAACGGATACGCAGTATTTT CASSDRETDTQYF TRBV6-5 TRBD1 TRBJ2-3 -
TGTGCCAGCAGCTTAGGCTCGGGTCTGAACACTGAAGCTTTCTTT CASSLGSGLNTEAFF TRBV7-2 - TRBJ1-1 -
TGTGCCAGCAGTCCCAGGGTAGGCTCCTACGAGCAGTACTTC CASSPRVGSYEQYF TRBV27 - TRBJ2-7 once
TGTGCCAGCAGCGTAATAGGCGGTACTGAAGCTTTCTTT CASSVIGGTEAFF TRBV9 - TRBJ1-1 -
TGTGCCAGCAGTGACAGGGGGCAGTCCTACGAGCAGTACTTC CASSDRGQSYEQYF TRBV2 TRBD1 TRBJ2-7 once
TGTGCCAGCAGACCGATGGGACAGCTCCAGAACTATGGCTACACCTTC CASRPMGQLQNYGYTF TRBV28 TRBD1 TRBJ1-2 -
TGTGCCAGCAGCTCGCAGGGGGGCCCGAGAGAGACCCAGTACTTC CASSSQGGPRETQYF TRBV2 - TRBJ2-5 -
TGCGCCAGCAGCTTGCGGAAGAGCGGGGCAGATACGCAGTATTTT CASSLRKSGADTQYF TRBV5-1 TRBD2 TRBJ2-3 -
TGTGCCAGCAGTTTATCGTTATATCGCGGAAACTATGGCTACACCTTC CASSLSLYRGNYGYTF TRBV27 - TRBJ1-2 -